This T cell receptor (beta chain) was retrieved from a study of cytomegalovirus exposure and HLA in healthy donors. Findings of the study overall: As a later analysis showed, several of the most significant clusters appeared to be linked to common viral pathogens. Researchers reported from a later analysis that most CMV-associated TCR beta chains appeared HLA-restricted.

The primer mix had 60 Vbeta and 13 Jbeta primers. Sequencing was performed with immunoSEQ multiplex PCR; in TCRdb, only in-frame clones are kept and a portion is missing. This sample yields some 130,000 clones, of which roughly 80% are seen a single time; 2.5% to 3.5% belongs to the top ten. In this sample, this clone turned up once. As yet, its antigen is unknown. The CDR3 length is 15 residues. Per the germline V gene, CDR1 is MGHRA and CDR2 is YSYEKL. The V end lost 0 bases, the J end lost 6 bases, and 12 bases lay between the germline ends. Sequenced material: PBMCs. The J gene is TRBJ1-5, the V gene TRBV4-1; a possible D gene is TRBD1 (6 bases). The source of this sequence is a male donor in good health and CMV-seronegative. The CDR3 bases are TGCGCCAGCAGCCAAGAGGGGGGGCTTCTTCAGCCCCAGCATTTT. Its protein product is CASSQEGGLLQPQHF.